The T cell receptor (beta chain) under discussion was sequenced for a study of T cells after yellow fever vaccination. TCRdb independently ran MiXCR on the 5' RACE reads; one entry per CDR3 protein. The sample lists roughly 330,000 distinct CDR3 sequences, about 4% seen once, with 20% to 30% in the top ten. The CDR3 loop spans 14 amino acids. V lost 4 bases and J lost 2, with 13 bases in between. CDR1 and CDR2 (germline): SGHDT, YYEEEE. This chain connects TRBV5-6 to TRBJ2-7; D tentatively reads TRBD1 or TRBD2 (5 bases each). The sequences come from PBMCs, collected 5 days after the yellow fever booster vaccination. This sequence was found in a young man who received the YFV17D yellow fever vaccine. This CDR3 is CASSGTDRTYEQYV. The CDR3 DNA sequence: TGTGCCAGCAGCGGGACCGATAGGACCTACGAGCAGTACGTC.